This T cell receptor beta chain was profiled in a study of cytomegalovirus exposure and HLA in healthy donors. There are a few counts of this clone. As yet, its antigen is unknown. Study results and limitations: Looking again later, the authors saw that most CMV-associated TCR beta chains seemed HLA-restricted.

The germline V gene encodes CDR1 MNHNY and CDR2 SVGAGI (reference sequence). V gave up 6 bases and J gave up 5 bases, with 13 bases separating them. The CDR3 is 14 residues long. The primer mix had 60 Vbeta and 13 Jbeta primers. This table comes from immunoSEQ multiplex PCR, and its TCRdb copy is limited to in-frame clones, with some not included. Here the sample spans 65,000 to 95,000 clones, about 77% being singletons. This TCR derives from a man aged 50 to 60 in good health and CMV-seronegative. The source material was PBMCs. The chain combines TRBV6-6 with TRBJ1-4; TRBD1 might be the D (5 bases). CDR3 bases: TGTGCCAGCAGGTCCGACGGGGGGAATGAAAAACTGTTTTTT. Translation gives CASRSDGGNEKLFF.